These T cell receptor beta chains were read from a single sample in a study of T cell responses to AZD1222 COVID-19 vaccine. Some clones are missing from TCRdb's copy, which holds only in-frame ones; the method was immunoSEQ multiplex PCR. The profile shows approximately 160,000 clones, around nine tenths of them singletons. Sequenced here: peripheral blood, sampled on day 0 of AZD1222 vaccination. These receptors were collected from an adult in good health. The CDR3 runs from the conserved cysteine through the conserved F or W. The D gene is left open where the match is weak. Not every row has a clone size; where given, it reads once, few, many or a size class.

D gene: TRBD1
V gene: TRBV3-1/TRBV3-2
J gene: TRBJ1-1
clone size: few
CDR3 DNA: TGTGCCAGCAGCCCCCAGACAGGGATCGCTGAAGCTTTCTTT
CDR3 protein: CASSPQTGIAEAFF

D gene: TRBD2
V gene: TRBV27
J gene: TRBJ2-1
clone size: -
CDR3 DNA: TGTGCCAGCACCGGGACTAGCGGGAGTTACGATGAGCAGTTCTTC
CDR3 protein: CASTGTSGSYDEQFF

D gene: -
V gene: TRBV28
J gene: TRBJ1-1
clone size: -
CDR3 DNA: TGTGCCAGCATCGGAACCCGAGCTTTCTTT
CDR3 protein: CASIGTRAFF

D gene: -
V gene: TRBV6-1
J gene: TRBJ1-4
clone size: -
CDR3 DNA: TGTGCCAGCAGTGAAGCGGGGTTACTCGAAAAACTGTTTTTT
CDR3 protein: CASSEAGLLEKLFF

D gene: -
V gene: TRBV5-5
J gene: TRBJ2-7
clone size: -
CDR3 DNA: TGTGCCAGCAGCTTGGGGGGAGGTACAGGCTACGAGCAGTACTTC
CDR3 protein: CASSLGGGTGYEQYF

D gene: TRBD2
V gene: TRBV9
J gene: TRBJ2-1
clone size: -
CDR3 DNA: TGTGCCAGCAGCGTAGGACTAGCGGGAGACAATGAGCAGTTCTTC
CDR3 protein: CASSVGLAGDNEQFF

D gene: TRBD1
V gene: TRBV10-3
J gene: TRBJ1-2
clone size: -
CDR3 DNA: TGTGCCATCAGTGAAGGTCAGGGGGCACGTAACTATGGCTACACCTTC
CDR3 protein: CAISEGQGARNYGYTF

D gene: -
V gene: TRBV28
J gene: TRBJ2-2
clone size: -
CDR3 DNA: TGTGCCAGCAGTTTCCCGGGACGCGCGAACACCGGGGAGCTGTTTTTT
CDR3 protein: CASSFPGRANTGELFF

D gene: -
V gene: TRBV27
J gene: TRBJ2-3
clone size: -
CDR3 DNA: TGTGCCAGCAGTTTGGCTAGCTTGACAGATACGCAGTATTTT
CDR3 protein: CASSLASLTDTQYF

D gene: -
V gene: TRBV11-2
J gene: TRBJ2-3
clone size: -
CDR3 DNA: TGTGCCAGCAGTCCAGGCAATACGCAGTATTTT
CDR3 protein: CASSPGNTQYF

D gene: -
V gene: TRBV6-2/TRBV6-3
J gene: TRBJ2-7
clone size: few
CDR3 DNA: TGTGCCAGCAGTTACGGCTGGGGGGAGGCCTACGAGCAGTACTTC
CDR3 protein: CASSYGWGEAYEQYF

D gene: -
V gene: TRBV21-1
J gene: TRBJ1-1
clone size: -
CDR3 DNA: TGTGCCAGCACAGGGACAGCTGAAGCTTTCTTT
CDR3 protein: CASTGTAEAFF

D gene: TRBD1
V gene: TRBV5-1
J gene: TRBJ2-2
clone size: -
CDR3 DNA: TGCGCCAGCAACCGAGGGGGACAGGCAAACACCGGGGAGCTGTTTTTT
CDR3 protein: CASNRGGQANTGELFF

D gene: -
V gene: TRBV28
J gene: TRBJ2-3
clone size: -
CDR3 DNA: TGTGCCAGCAGAAGGGGACTCTCAACAGATACGCAGTATTTT
CDR3 protein: CASRRGLSTDTQYF

D gene: -
V gene: TRBV19
J gene: TRBJ2-7
clone size: -
CDR3 DNA: TGTGCCAGTAGTGCCACAGGACTTCAAGCTAACGAGCAGTACTTC
CDR3 protein: CASSATGLQANEQYF

D gene: -
V gene: TRBV19
J gene: TRBJ2-7
clone size: -
CDR3 DNA: TGTGCCAGTAGTAATGGGCAGGGTGGCCCCTACGAGCAGTACTTC
CDR3 protein: CASSNGQGGPYEQYF

D gene: -
V gene: TRBV9
J gene: TRBJ2-7
clone size: -
CDR3 DNA: TGTGCCAGCAGCGTCGATTACGGAGGGGTCTACGAGCAGTACTTC
CDR3 protein: CASSVDYGGVYEQYF

D gene: -
V gene: TRBV5-5
J gene: TRBJ2-2
clone size: -
CDR3 DNA: TGTGCCAGCAGCACCACCGGGACACCCTCGACCGGGGAGCTGTTTTTT
CDR3 protein: CASSTTGTPSTGELFF

D gene: TRBD2
V gene: TRBV28
J gene: TRBJ2-2
clone size: -
CDR3 DNA: TGTGCCAGTACCTACCCTTCTAGCGGGGGCACCGGGGAGCTGTTTTTT
CDR3 protein: CASTYPSSGGTGELFF

D gene: -
V gene: TRBV30
J gene: TRBJ1-1
clone size: once
CDR3 DNA: TGTGCCTGGTCCCAAGTAGGGTTTGAAGCTTTCTTT
CDR3 protein: CAWSQVGFEAFF

D gene: -
V gene: TRBV29-1
J gene: TRBJ2-7
clone size: -
CDR3 DNA: TGCAGCGTTTACCTCCTAAAGCAAGGGGGCGAGCAGTACTTC
CDR3 protein: CSVYLLKQGGEQYF

D gene: TRBD1
V gene: TRBV4-1
J gene: TRBJ1-4
clone size: -
CDR3 DNA: TGCGCCAGCAGCCAAGATTTCCGATCGACAGGGGCTAATGAAAAACTGTTTTTT
CDR3 protein: CASSQDFRSTGANEKLFF

D gene: TRBD1
V gene: TRBV5-5
J gene: TRBJ1-4
clone size: -
CDR3 DNA: TGTGCCAGCAGCTTGGTAGGACAGGGAAGGGAAAAACTGTTTTTT
CDR3 protein: CASSLVGQGREKLFF